This T cell receptor beta chain was identified during a study of immune evolution from preneoplasia to lung adenocarcinoma. TCRdb keeps only in-frame clones here, not all; method: immunoSEQ multiplex PCR. Of some 3,600 clones listed, 70% to 80% are singletons. Study-wide points: Top clone share appeared to fall from AAH through AIS, MIA, adenocarcinoma.

Points on this clone: The antigen remains undetermined.

The CDR3 covers 13 residues. Germline CDR1 and CDR2: SGHAT and FQNNGV. V was shortened by 8 bases and J by 3 bases, with 14 bases between the two germline ends. Sequencing was performed on FFPE adjacent normal lung tissue. The V gene is TRBV11-2, the J gene TRBJ2-7; either TRBD1 or TRBD2 may fit D (5 bases each). This clonotype was sampled from a person aged 65 to 85 with lung adenocarcinoma. The CDR3 nucleotides read TGTGCCAGCTCAACCCGGGACCACTACGAGCAGTACTTC. Translation: CASSTRDHYEQYF. The entire variable domain, with the rest obtained from reference TRBV11-2 and TRBJ2-7, is as follows: EAGVAQSPRYKIIEKRQSVAFWCNPISGHATLYWYQQILGQGPKLLIQFQNNGVVDDSQLPKDRFSAERLKGVDSTLKIQPAKLEDSAVYLCASSTRDHYEQYFGPGTRLTVT.